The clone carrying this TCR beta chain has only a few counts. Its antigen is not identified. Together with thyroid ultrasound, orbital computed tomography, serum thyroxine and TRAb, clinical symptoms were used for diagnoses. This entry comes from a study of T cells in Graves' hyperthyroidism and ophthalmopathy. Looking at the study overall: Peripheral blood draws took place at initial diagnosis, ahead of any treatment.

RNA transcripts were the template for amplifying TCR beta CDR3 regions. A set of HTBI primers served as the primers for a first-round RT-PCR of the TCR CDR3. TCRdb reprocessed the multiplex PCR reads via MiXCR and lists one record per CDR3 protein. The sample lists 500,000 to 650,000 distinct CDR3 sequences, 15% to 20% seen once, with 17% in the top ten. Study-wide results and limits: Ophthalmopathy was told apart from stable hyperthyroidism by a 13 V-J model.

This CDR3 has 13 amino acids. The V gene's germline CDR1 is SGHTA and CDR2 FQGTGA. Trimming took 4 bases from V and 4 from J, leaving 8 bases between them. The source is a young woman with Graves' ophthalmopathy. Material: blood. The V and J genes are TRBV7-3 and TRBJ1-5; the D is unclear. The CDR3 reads CASSSKRNQPQHF. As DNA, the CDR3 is TGTGCCAGCAGCTCCAAAAGGAATCAGCCCCAGCATTTT.